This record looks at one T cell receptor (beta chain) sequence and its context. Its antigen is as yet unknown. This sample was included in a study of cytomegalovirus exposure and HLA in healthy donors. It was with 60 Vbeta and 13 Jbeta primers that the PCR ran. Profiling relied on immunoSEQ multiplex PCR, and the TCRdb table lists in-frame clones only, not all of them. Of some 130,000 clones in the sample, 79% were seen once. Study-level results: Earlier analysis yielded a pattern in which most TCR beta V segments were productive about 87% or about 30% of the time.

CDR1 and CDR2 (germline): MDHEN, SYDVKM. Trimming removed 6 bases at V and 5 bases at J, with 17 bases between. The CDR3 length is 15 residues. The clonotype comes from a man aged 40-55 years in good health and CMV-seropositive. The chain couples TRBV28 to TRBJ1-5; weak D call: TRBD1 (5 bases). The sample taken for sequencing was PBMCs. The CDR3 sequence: CASRRTLFRDQPQHF. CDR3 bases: TGTGCCAGCAGGCGGACCTTATTCAGGGATCAGCCCCAGCATTTT.